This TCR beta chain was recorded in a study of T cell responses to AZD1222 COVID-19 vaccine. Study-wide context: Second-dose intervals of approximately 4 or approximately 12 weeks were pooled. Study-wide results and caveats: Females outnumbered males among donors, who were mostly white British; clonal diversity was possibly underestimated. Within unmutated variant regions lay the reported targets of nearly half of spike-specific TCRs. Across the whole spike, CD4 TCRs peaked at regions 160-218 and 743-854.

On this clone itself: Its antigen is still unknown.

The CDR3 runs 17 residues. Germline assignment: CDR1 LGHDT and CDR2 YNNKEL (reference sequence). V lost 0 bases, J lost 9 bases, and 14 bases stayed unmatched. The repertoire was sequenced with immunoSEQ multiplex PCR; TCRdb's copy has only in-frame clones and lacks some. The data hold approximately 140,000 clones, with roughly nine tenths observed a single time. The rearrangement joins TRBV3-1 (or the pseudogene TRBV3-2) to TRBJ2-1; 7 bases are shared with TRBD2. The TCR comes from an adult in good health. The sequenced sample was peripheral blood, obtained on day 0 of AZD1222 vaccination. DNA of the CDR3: TGTGCCAGCAGCCAAGATACGTGGCTAGCGGTTGACGCTGAGCAGTTCTTC. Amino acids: CASSQDTWLAVDAEQFF.